A single sample gave rise to the 10 T cell receptor beta chains below, sequenced in a study of identifying expanded T cells in peripheral blood. Repertoires were generated with immunoSEQ multiplex PCR, while TCRdb's copy carries only in-frame clones and drops some. The sample yields 55,000 to 60,000 clones, around 90% seen once. Material for sequencing was blood. Receptors originate from a person between 18 and 75 years old in good health.

The chain recombines TRBV5-1 with TRBJ2-7; D might be TRBD2 (5 bases). Germline CDR1 is SGHRS and CDR2 is YFSETQ. Trimming took 0 bases from V and 6 from J, leaving 10 bases between them. The CDR3 sequence is 13 residues long. The CDR3 reads CASSLGGEREQYF. The CDR3 region has the DNA TGCGCCAGCAGCTTGGGGGGAGAACGCGAGCAGTACTTC.

The CDR3 bases are TGTGCCAGCAGTAAGGAATGGGCAGGGAACACTGAAGCTTTCTTT. Its protein product is CASSKEWAGNTEAFF. This chain links TRBV6-4 with TRBJ1-1; D uncertain. Germline CDR1 and CDR2: MRHNA and SNTAGT. Trimming took 5 bases from V and 1 from J, leaving 14 bases between them. The CDR3 spans 15 residues.

The J gene is TRBJ1-2, the V gene TRBV20-1, with a possible D match to TRBD1 (6 bases). CDR3 length: 11 residues. V lost 3 bases and J lost 8, with 10 bases in between. Germline assignment: CDR1 DFQATT and CDR2 SNEGSKA (reference sequence). CDR3 sequence: CSARRGDGYTF. The CDR3 nucleotides read TGCAGTGCTAGGAGGGGGGACGGCTACACCTTC.

V usage is TRBV6-1 and J usage is TRBJ1-4; 9 bases agree with TRBD1. There are 14 residues in the CDR3. After removal of 7 bases from V and 11 bases from J, the junction contained 11 bases not matched to a gene. From germline, CDR1 is MNHNS and CDR2 SASEGT. DNA of the CDR3: TGTGCCAGCAACGGACAGGGGAGCGGGTCTAAACTGTTTTTT. As protein: CASNGQGSGSKLFF.

The chain uses TRBV28 and TRBJ2-2; TRBD1 might be the D (6 bases). Germline CDR1 and CDR2: MDHEN and SYDVKM. The CDR3 runs 14 residues. V lost 2 bases, J lost 5 bases, and 9 bases lay in between. The CDR3 here is CASSLRQGTGELFF. In DNA form, the CDR3 reads TGTGCCAGCAGTTTAAGGCAGGGGACCGGGGAGCTGTTTTTT.

This clone was detected only once. The CDR3, as DNA: TGCGCCAGCAGGAATCGGGACGGCCGAGCCGAGCAGTACTTC. Translation gives CASRNRDGRAEQYF. The genes are TRBV5-1 and TRBJ2-7; tentatively, D is TRBD1 or TRBD2 (5 bases each). Germline V gene sequence: CDR1 SGHRS, CDR2 YFSETQ. Trimming removed 5 bases from V and 6 bases from J, with 18 bases in between. The CDR3 totals 14 residues.

The V call is TRBV7-2, the J call TRBJ2-7; tentatively, D is TRBD2 (5 bases). The germline gives CDR1 SGHTA, CDR2 FQGNSA. The CDR3 spans 12 residues. The V end was cut by 2 bases, the J end by 4 bases, with 6 bases between. The CDR3, as DNA: TGTGCCAGCAGCTTAACGGGGTACGAGCAGTACTTC. Its protein is CASSLTGYEQYF.

The V gene is TRBV2, the J gene TRBJ1-1, with D perhaps TRBD1 (5 bases). There are 15 residues in the CDR3. The V end lost 1 base, the J end lost 3 bases, and 12 bases lay between the germline ends. Looked up from germline, CDR1 is SNHLY and CDR2 is FYNNEI. The CDR3 sequence: CASSEEGRGDTEAFF. The CDR3 DNA reads as TGTGCCAGCAGTGAAGAAGGGAGGGGCGACACTGAAGCTTTCTTT. The full variable domain, in which reference TRBV2 and TRBJ1-1 provide the parts outside the CDR3, is EPEVTQTPSHQVTQMGQEVILRCVPISNHLYFYWYRQILGQKVEFLVSFYNNEISEKSEIFDDQFSVERPDGSNFTLKIRSTKLEDSAMYFCASSEEGRGDTEAFFGQGTRLTVV.

This chain joins TRBV10-3 and TRBJ1-1; 8 positions agree with TRBD1. From germline, CDR1 is ENHRY and CDR2 SYGVKD. This CDR3 has 15 amino acids. J was trimmed by 4 bases and V by 8 bases; bases with no gene match: 12. The CDR3 bases are TGTGCCATCTGGGCTAGCCTAGGGACAGGCACTGAAGCTTTCTTT. Translation: CAIWASLGTGTEAFF.

V and J are TRBV14 and TRBJ2-5; D remains unclear. The CDR3 extends over 12 amino acids. Germline CDR1 is SGHDN and CDR2 is FVKESK. V lost 2 bases, J lost 4 bases, and 5 bases lay in between. CDR3 residues: CASSQSPETQYF. In DNA form, the CDR3 reads TGTGCCAGCAGCCAATCCCCAGAGACCCAGTACTTC.